Detailed here is one T cell receptor (beta chain). Clones were read by immunoSEQ multiplex PCR, and TCRdb kept only the in-frame ones, dropping some. The table lists 140,000 or so clones, approximately 91% of them singletons, with over 4% in the top ten. The germline V gene encodes CDR1 MGHRA and CDR2 YSYEKL. The CDR3 is 14 residues long. J was trimmed by 4 bases and V by 3 bases; bases with no gene match: 5. The data were obtained in a study of control samples from healthy donors and cancer patients. Sequenced sample: blood. This chain connects TRBV4-1 to TRBJ1-1, with 7 positions matching TRBD1. The source of this sequence is a man aged 30-40 years in good health. This CDR3 is CASSQEDRATEAFF. In nucleotides, the CDR3 is TGCGCCAGCAGCCAGGAAGACAGGGCCACTGAAGCTTTCTTT.